Listed below are T cell receptor beta chains from one sample, sequenced in a study of blood T cell repertoires in COVID-19. Here immunoSEQ multiplex PCR was the method, and the copy in TCRdb shows in-frame clones only, minus some. The sample records 150,000 or so clones, under 85% being singletons. Material: peripheral blood. The receptors here all came from a man in his fifties or sixties who had recovered from COVID-19. The CDR3 runs from the conserved cysteine through the conserved F or W. Each record gives: CDR3 length, V gene, clone size, J gene, D gene, CDR3 protein, CDR3 DNA. D genes are given only for firm matches. A row's size may be missing; if present it is once, few, many or a size class.

length: 17
V: TRBV19
size: once
J: TRBJ2-1
D: TRBD1
CDR3: CATTEDTQGSTYNEQFF
DNA: TGTGCCACAACTGAGGACACACAGGGGTCAACCTACAATGAGCAGTTCTTC

length: 15
V: TRBV19
size: .
J: TRBJ1-2
D: .
CDR3: CASSIPGSGDYGYTF
DNA: TGTGCCAGTAGTATCCCGGGGAGCGGAGACTATGGCTACACCTTC

length: 15
V: TRBV2
size: .
J: TRBJ2-3
D: TRBD1
CDR3: CASSEQGQSTDTQYF
DNA: TGTGCCAGCAGTGAACAGGGACAGTCCACAGATACGCAGTATTTT

length: 12
V: TRBV7-9
size: .
J: TRBJ2-1
D: .
CDR3: CASRTQGFEQFF
DNA: TGTGCCAGCCGTACTCAGGGGTTTGAGCAGTTCTTC

length: 15
V: TRBV6-5
size: .
J: TRBJ2-1
D: .
CDR3: CASSLLAIPYDEQFF
DNA: TGTGCCAGCAGTTTACTCGCCATTCCTTACGATGAGCAGTTCTTC

length: 16
V: TRBV3-1/TRBV3-2
size: .
J: TRBJ2-3
D: .
CDR3: CASSHAQGRSTDTQYF
DNA: TGTGCCAGCAGCCATGCGCAGGGGCGTAGCACAGATACGCAGTATTTT

length: 12
V: TRBV5-1
size: .
J: TRBJ2-7
D: .
CDR3: CASSLSDYEQYF
DNA: TGCGCCAGCAGCTTGAGCGATTACGAGCAGTACTTC

length: 14
V: TRBV9
size: .
J: TRBJ2-2
D: .
CDR3: CASSVARNTGELFF
DNA: TGTGCCAGCAGCGTAGCTCGGAACACCGGGGAGCTGTTTTTT

length: 15
V: TRBV19
size: .
J: TRBJ2-7
D: TRBD1
CDR3: CASSMARDRGYEQYF
DNA: TGTGCCAGTAGTATGGCCCGGGACAGGGGCTACGAGCAGTACTTC

length: 15
V: TRBV7-2
size: .
J: TRBJ1-2
D: TRBD1
CDR3: CASSLAGTGAYGYTF
DNA: TGTGCCAGCAGCTTAGCGGGGACAGGGGCCTATGGCTACACCTTC

length: 16
V: TRBV7-6
size: .
J: TRBJ2-3
D: .
CDR3: CASSLSPRYSTDTQYF
DNA: TGTGCCAGCAGCTTAAGTCCCAGATATAGCACAGATACGCAGTATTTT

length: 21
V: TRBV11-2
size: .
J: TRBJ2-1
D: TRBD2
CDR3: CASSYRTSGGEAPSSYNEQFF
DNA: TGTGCCAGCAGTTACCGGACTAGCGGGGGGGAAGCACCCAGCTCCTACAATGAGCAGTTCTTC

length: 13
V: TRBV27
size: .
J: TRBJ2-1
D: .
CDR3: CASSLYRWNEQFF
DNA: TGTGCCAGCAGTTTATACAGGTGGAATGAGCAGTTCTTC

length: 13
V: TRBV5-1
size: .
J: TRBJ1-6
D: .
CDR3: CASRDTENSPLHF
DNA: TGCGCCAGCCGGGACACCGAAAATTCACCCCTCCACTTT